The 5 T cell receptor beta chains reported below all come from one sample, sequenced in a study of OX40 agonist ivuxolimab in advanced cancers. Only in-frame clones appear in the TCRdb table, and some are missing; sequencing was by immunoSEQ multiplex PCR. The sample carries about 95,000 clones, approximately 92% recorded once. The sample was CD4+ or CD8+ T cells sorted from blood, taken in a trial of the OX40 agonist ivuxolimab. The source is an adult with an advanced solid tumor such as melanoma, head and neck, liver or kidney cancer.

The chain is built from TRBV7-3 and TRBJ1-1, with TRBD1 as a possible D gene (6 bases). V was cut by 2 bases and J by 8 bases, with 9 bases left in between. The CDR3 totals 12 residues. Germline CDR1 SGHTA, CDR2 FQGTGA. For the CDR3, the DNA is TGTGCCAGCAGCTTATTCGGGGGCGAAGCTTTCTTT. It codes for CASSLFGGEAFF.

The chain carries TRBV7-3 and TRBJ1-1; D is uncertain. Trimming cost V 5 bases and J 3 bases, with 10 bases left between them. The germline V gene has CDR1 SGHTA and CDR2 FQGTGA. This CDR3 is 13 amino acids long. For the CDR3, the DNA is TGTGCCAGCAGCCTGGATTCCTACACTGAAGCTTTCTTT. Translated: CASSLDSYTEAFF.

This sequence joins TRBV7-2 and TRBJ2-7; D is undetermined. The CDR3 contains 14 residues. Germline V gives CDR1 SGHTA, CDR2 FQGNSA. V was cut by 4 bases and J by 3 bases, with 13 bases left in between. CDR3 region: CASSYGRTGYEQYF. The CDR3 DNA sequence: TGTGCCAGCAGCTACGGCAGAACCGGCTACGAGCAGTACTTC. Full variable domain (remainder filled in from reference TRBV7-2 and TRBJ2-7): GAGVSQSPSNKVTEKGKDVELRCDPISGHTALYWYRQSLGQGLEFLIYFQGNSAPDKSGLPSDRFSAERTGGSVSTLTIQRTQQEDSAVYLCASSYGRTGYEQYFGPGTRLTVT.

This clone has just a few counts. CDR3 loop: CASSFGRPDNYGYTF. The CDR3, as DNA: TGTGCCAGCAGCTTCGGACGGCCAGATAACTATGGCTACACCTTC. The V call is TRBV7-8, the J call TRBJ1-2; D gene unclear. This CDR3 is built from 15 residues. In germline, CDR1 is SGHVS, CDR2 FQNEAQ. Trimming took off 3 bases at V and 1 base at J, with 12 bases between the two ends.

This clone was seen more than once but under ten times. The J gene is TRBJ1-1, the V gene TRBV4-2; D is uncertain. The V gene's germline CDR1 is LGHNA and CDR2 YNFKEQ. The ends were cut back, 3 bases at V and 5 bases at J, with 7 bases in the middle. This CDR3 comprises 12 residues. In nucleotides, the CDR3 is TGTGCCAGCAGCCATGGGAATACTGAAGCTTTCTTT. This sequence encodes CASSHGNTEAFF.